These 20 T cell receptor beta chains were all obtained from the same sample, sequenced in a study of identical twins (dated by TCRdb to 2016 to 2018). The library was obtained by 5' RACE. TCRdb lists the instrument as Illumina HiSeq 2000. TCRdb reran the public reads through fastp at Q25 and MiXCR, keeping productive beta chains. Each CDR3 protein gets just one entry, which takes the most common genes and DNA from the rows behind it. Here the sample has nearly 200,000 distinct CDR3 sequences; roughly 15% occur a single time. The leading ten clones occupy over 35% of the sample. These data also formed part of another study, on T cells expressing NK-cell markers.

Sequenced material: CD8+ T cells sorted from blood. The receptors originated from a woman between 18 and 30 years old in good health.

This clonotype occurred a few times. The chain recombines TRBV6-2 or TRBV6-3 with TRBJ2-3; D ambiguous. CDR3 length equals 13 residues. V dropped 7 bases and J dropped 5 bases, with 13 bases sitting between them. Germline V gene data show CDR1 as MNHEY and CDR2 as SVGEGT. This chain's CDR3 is CASTNLVEDTQYF. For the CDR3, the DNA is TGTGCCAGCACGAATCTAGTAGAAGATACGCAGTATTTT.

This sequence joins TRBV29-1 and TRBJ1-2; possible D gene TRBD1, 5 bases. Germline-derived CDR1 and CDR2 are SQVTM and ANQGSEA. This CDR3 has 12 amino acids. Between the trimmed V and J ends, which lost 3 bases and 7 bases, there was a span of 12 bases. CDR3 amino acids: CSVEERGSGYTF. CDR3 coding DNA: TGCAGCGTTGAGGAAAGGGGAAGTGGCTACACCTTC.

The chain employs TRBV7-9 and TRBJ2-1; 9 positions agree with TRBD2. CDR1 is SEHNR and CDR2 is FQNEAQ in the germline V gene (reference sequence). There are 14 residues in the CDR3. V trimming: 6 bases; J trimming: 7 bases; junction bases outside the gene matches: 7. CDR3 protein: CASRNTGLANEQFF. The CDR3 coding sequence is TGTGCCAGCAGAAACACGGGACTAGCAAATGAGCAGTTCTTC.

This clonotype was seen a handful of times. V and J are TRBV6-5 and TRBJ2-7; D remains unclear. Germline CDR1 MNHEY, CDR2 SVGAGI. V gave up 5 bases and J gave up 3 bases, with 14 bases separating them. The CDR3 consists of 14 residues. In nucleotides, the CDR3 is TGTGCCAGCAGTCCCTCGAATGCTTTCTACGAGCAGTACTTC. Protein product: CASSPSNAFYEQYF.

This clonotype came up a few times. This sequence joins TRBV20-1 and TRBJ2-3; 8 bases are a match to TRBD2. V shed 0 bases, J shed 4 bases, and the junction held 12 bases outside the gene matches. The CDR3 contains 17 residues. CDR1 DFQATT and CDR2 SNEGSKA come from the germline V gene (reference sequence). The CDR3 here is CSARDQKAGAPPDTQYF. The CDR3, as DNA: TGCAGTGCTAGAGATCAGAAAGCGGGAGCGCCCCCAGATACGCAGTATTTT.

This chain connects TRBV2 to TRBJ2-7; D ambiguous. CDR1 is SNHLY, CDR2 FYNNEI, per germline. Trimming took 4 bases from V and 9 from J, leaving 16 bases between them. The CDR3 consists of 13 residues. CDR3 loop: CASSASTSVGQYF. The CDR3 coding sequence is TGTGCCAGCAGTGCCTCCACCAGTGTGGGGCAGTACTTC.

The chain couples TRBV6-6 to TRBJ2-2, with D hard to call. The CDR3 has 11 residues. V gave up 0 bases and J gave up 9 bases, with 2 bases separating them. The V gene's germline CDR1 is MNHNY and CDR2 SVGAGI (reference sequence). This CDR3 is CASSYSRELFF. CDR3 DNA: TGTGCCAGCAGTTACTCTAGGGAGCTGTTTTTT.

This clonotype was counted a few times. The CDR3 sequence is CASSLFGGVGEPQHF. Written as DNA, the CDR3 is TGCGCCAGCAGCTTGTTTGGGGGAGTCGGGGAGCCCCAGCATTTT. This chain uses TRBV5-1 with TRBJ1-5; tentatively, D is TRBD1 (5 bases). CDR3 size: 15 residues. Trimming left V 1 base short and J 8 bases short, with 16 bases between. Germline values: CDR1 SGHRS, CDR2 YFSETQ.

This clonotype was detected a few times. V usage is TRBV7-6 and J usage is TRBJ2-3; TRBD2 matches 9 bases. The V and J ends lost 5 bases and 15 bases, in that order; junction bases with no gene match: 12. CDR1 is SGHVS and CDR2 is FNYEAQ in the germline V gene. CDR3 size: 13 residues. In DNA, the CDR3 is TGTGCCAGCAGCCTTGAAAGCGGGGGGTTTTTCTATTTT. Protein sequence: CASSLESGGFFYF.

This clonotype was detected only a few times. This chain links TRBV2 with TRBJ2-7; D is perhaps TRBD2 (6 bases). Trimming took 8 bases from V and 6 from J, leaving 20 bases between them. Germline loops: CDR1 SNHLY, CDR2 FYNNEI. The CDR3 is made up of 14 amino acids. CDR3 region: CASYQSGSTFEQYF. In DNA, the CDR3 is TGTGCCAGCTACCAGAGCGGGTCTACTTTCGAGCAGTACTTC.

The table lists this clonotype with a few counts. The CDR3 sequence is CASSLSGYDQYF. For the CDR3, the DNA is TGTGCCAGCAGCTTGTCCGGGTACGATCAGTACTTC. The chain carries TRBV11-2 and TRBJ2-4; D is undetermined. The V gene's germline CDR1 is SGHAT and CDR2 FQNNGV. The V and J ends lost 3 bases and 12 bases respectively, with 12 bases between them. CDR3 size: 12 residues.

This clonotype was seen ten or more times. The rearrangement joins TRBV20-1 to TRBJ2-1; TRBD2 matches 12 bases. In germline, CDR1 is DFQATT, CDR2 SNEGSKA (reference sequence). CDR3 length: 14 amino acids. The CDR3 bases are TGCAGCTCACCGGGACTAGCGGGTTACAATGAGCAGTTCTTC. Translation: CSSPGLAGYNEQFF.

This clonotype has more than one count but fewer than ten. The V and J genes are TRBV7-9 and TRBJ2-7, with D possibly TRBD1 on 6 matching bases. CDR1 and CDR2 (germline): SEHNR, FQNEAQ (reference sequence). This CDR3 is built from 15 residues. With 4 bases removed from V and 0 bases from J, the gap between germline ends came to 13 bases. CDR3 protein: CASSSAGESSYEQYF. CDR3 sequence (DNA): TGTGCCAGCAGCTCCGCAGGGGAGAGCTCCTACGAGCAGTACTTC.

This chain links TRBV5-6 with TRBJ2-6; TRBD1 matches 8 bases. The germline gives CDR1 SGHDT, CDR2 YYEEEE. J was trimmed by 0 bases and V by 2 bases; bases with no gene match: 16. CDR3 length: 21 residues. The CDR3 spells CASSFQGANYNYLSGANVLTF. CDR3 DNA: TGTGCCAGCAGCTTTCAGGGGGCGAATTACAATTACCTCTCTGGGGCCAACGTCCTGACTTTC.

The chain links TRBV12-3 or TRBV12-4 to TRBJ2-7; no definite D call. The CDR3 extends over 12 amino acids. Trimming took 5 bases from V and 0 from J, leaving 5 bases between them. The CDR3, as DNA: TGTGCCAGCAGTCGGAGCTCCTACGAGCAGTACTTC. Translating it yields CASSRSSYEQYF.

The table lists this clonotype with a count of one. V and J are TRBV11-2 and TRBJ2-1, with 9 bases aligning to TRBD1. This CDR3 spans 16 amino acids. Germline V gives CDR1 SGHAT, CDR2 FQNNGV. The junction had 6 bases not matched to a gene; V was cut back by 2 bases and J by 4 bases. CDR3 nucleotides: TGTGCCAGCAGCTTATTCCGGGACAGGGAATACAATGAGCAGTTCTTC. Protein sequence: CASSLFRDREYNEQFF. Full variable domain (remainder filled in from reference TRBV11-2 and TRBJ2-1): EAGVAQSPRYKIIEKRQSVAFWCNPISGHATLYWYQQILGQGPKLLIQFQNNGVVDDSQLPKDRFSAERLKGVDSTLKIQPAKLEDSAVYLCASSLFRDREYNEQFFGPGTRLTVL.

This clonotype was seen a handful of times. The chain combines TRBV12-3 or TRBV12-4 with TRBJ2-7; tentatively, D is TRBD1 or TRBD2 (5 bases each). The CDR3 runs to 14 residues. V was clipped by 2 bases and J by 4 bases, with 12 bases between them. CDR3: CASSLSGTTYEQYF. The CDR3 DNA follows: TGTGCCAGCAGTTTATCTGGGACGACGTACGAGCAGTACTTC.

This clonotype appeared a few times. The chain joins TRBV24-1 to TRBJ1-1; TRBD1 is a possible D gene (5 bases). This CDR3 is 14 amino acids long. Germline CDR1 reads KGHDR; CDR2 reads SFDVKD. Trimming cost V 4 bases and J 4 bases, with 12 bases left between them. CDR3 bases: TGTGCCACCAGTGAGCTACAGGTAATCACTGAAGCTTTCTTT. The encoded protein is CATSELQVITEAFF.

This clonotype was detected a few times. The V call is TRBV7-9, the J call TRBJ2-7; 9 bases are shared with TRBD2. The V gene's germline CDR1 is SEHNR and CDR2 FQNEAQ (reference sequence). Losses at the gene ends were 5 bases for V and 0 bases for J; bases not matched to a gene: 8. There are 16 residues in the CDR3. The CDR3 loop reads CASSHGSGGNSYEQYF. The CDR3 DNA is TGTGCCAGCAGCCACGGTAGCGGGGGAAACTCCTACGAGCAGTACTTC.

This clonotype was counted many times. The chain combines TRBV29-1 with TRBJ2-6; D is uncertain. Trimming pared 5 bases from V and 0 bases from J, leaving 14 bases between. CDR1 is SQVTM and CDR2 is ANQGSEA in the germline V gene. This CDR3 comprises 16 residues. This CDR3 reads CSVYGVRPSGANVLTF. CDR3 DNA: TGCAGCGTTTATGGCGTCCGACCCTCTGGGGCCAACGTCCTGACTTTC. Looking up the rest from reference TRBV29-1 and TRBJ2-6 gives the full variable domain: SAVISQKPSRDICQRGTSLTIQCQVDSQVTMMFWYRQQPGQSLTLIATANQGSEATYESGFVIDKFPISRPNLTFSTLTVSNMSPEDSSIYLCSVYGVRPSGANVLTFGAGSRLTVL.